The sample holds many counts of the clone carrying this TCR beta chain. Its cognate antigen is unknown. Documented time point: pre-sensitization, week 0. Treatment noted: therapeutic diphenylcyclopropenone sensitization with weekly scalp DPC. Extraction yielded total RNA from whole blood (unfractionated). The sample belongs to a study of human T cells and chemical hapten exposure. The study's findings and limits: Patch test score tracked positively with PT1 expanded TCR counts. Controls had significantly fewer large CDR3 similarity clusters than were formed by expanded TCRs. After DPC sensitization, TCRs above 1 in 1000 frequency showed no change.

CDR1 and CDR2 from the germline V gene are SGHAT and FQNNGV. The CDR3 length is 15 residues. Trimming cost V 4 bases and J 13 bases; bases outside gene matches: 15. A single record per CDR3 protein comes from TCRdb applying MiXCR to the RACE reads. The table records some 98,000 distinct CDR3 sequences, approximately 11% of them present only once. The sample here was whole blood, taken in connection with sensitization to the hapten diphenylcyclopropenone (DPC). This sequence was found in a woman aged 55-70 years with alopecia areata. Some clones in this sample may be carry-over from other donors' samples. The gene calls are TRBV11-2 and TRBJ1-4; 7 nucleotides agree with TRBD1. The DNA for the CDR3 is TGTGCCAGCAGCTCCACAGGGGTCAACAATCTTGGACTGTTTTTT. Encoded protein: CASSSTGVNNLGLFF. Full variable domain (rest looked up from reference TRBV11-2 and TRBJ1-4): EAGVAQSPRYKIIEKRQSVAFWCNPISGHATLYWYQQILGQGPKLLIQFQNNGVVDDSQLPKDRFSAERLKGVDSTLKIQPAKLEDSAVYLCASSSTGVNNLGLFFGSGTQLSVL.